This T cell receptor beta chain was found in a study of T-cell reconstitution after alpha-beta-depleted transplantation in children. Preparation of the TCRbeta library was carried out with unique molecular identifiers. TCRdb re-called the PCR reads with MiXCR, one entry per CDR3 protein. The sample records about 230,000 distinct CDR3 sequences, approximately 9.9% being singletons. The CDR3 contains 16 residues. Trimming cost V 6 bases and J 3 bases; bases outside gene matches: 12. Germline values: CDR1 MNHNS, CDR2 SASEGT. This clonotype was seen at least ten times. The J gene is TRBJ2-7, the V gene TRBV6-1; 9 bases are shared with TRBD1. Sequenced material: PBMCs from the stem cell graft donor, taken from the stem cell graft. This clonotype originated in a human donor who donated a stem cell graft to a child with SCID. The CDR3 DNA is TGTGCCAGCAGCCTCATTGGGGGACAGGGATTCTACGAGCAGTACTTC. The encoded protein is CASSLIGGQGFYEQYF.